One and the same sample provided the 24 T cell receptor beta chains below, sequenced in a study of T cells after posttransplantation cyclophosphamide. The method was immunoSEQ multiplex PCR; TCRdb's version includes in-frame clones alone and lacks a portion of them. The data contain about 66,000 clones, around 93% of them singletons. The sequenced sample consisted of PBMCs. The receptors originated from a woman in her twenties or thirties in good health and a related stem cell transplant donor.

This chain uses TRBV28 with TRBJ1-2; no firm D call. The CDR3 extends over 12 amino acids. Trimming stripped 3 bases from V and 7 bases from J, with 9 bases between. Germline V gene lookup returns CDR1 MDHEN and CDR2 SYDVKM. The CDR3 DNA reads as TGTGCCAGCAGTTTGGGGATCTCTGGCTACACCTTC. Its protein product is CASSLGISGYTF.

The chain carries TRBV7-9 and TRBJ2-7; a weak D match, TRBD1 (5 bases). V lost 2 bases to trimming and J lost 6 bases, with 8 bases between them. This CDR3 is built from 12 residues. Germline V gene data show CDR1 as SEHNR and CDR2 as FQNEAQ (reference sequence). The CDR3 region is CASSLLQAEQYF. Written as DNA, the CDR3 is TGTGCCAGCAGCTTACTACAGGCCGAGCAGTACTTC.

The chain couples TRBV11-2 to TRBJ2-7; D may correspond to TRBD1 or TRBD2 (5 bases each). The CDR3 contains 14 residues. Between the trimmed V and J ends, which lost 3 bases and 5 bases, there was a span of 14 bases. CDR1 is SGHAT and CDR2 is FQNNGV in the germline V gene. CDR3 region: CASSLRAGIHEQYF. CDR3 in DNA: TGTGCCAGCAGCTTGAGGGCAGGGATCCACGAGCAGTACTTC.

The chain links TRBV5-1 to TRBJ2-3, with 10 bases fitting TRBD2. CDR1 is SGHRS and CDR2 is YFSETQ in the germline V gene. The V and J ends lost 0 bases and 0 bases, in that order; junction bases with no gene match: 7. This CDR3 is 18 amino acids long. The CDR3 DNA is TGCGCCAGCAGCTTGGATGTTAGCGGGGGGTCTAGCACAGATACGCAGTATTTT. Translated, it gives CASSLDVSGGSSTDTQYF.

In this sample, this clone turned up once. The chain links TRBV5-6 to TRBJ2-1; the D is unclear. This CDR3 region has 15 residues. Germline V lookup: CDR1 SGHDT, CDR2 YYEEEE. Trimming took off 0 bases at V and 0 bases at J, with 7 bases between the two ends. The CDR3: CASSLGGSSYNEQFF. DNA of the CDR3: TGTGCCAGCAGCTTGGGCGGAAGCTCCTACAATGAGCAGTTCTTC.

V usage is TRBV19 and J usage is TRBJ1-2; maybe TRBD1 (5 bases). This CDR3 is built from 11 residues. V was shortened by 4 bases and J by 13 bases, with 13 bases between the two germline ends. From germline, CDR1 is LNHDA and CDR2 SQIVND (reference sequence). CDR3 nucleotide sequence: TGTGCCAGTAGTACGACGACAGCACGCACCTTC. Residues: CASSTTTARTF.

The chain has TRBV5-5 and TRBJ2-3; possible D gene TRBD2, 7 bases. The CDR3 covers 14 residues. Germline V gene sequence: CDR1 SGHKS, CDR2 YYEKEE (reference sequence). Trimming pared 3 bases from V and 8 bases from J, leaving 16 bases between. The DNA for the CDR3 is TGTGCCAGCAGCTCGGCCGGGGGGCTTCCTACGCAGTATTTT. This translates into CASSSAGGLPTQYF.

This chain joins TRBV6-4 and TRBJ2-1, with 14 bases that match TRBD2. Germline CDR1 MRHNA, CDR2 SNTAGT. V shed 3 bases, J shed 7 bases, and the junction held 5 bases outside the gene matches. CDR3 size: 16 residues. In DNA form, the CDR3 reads TGTGCCAGCAGTGAAGTCGGGACTAGCGGGGGTAATGAGCAGTTCTTC. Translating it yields CASSEVGTSGGNEQFF.

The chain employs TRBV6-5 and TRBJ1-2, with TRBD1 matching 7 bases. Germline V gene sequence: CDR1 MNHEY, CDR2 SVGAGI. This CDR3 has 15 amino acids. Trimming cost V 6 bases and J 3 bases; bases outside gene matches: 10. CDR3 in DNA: TGTGCCAGCAGCCCGACAGGGTCGGGGGACTATGGCTACACCTTC. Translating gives CASSPTGSGDYGYTF.

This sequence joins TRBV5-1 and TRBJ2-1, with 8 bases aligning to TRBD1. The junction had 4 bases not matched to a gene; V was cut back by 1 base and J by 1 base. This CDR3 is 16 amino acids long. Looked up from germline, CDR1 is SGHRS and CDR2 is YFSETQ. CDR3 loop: CASSLSGGASYNEQFF. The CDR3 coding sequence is TGCGCCAGCAGCTTGTCAGGGGGCGCGTCCTACAATGAGCAGTTCTTC.

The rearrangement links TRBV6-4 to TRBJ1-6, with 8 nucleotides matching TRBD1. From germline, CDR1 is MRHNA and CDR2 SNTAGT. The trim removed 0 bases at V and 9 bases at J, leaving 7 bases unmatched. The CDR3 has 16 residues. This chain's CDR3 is CASSDSPGQGGSPLHF. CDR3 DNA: TGTGCCAGCAGTGACTCTCCCGGACAGGGCGGTTCACCCCTCCACTTT.

The CDR3 sequence is CASSLEQGGNTEAFF. The CDR3 DNA is TGCGCCAGCAGCTTGGAGCAGGGCGGTAACACTGAAGCTTTCTTT. This rearrangement joins TRBV5-1 to TRBJ1-1; a weak D match, TRBD1 (5 bases). This CDR3 spans 15 amino acids. Germline-derived CDR1 and CDR2 are SGHRS and YFSETQ. V was pared by 0 bases and J by 2 bases, with 11 bases between.

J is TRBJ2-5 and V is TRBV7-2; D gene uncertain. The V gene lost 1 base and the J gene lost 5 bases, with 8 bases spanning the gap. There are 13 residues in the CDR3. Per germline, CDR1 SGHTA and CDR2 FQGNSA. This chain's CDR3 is CASSLVGRETQYF. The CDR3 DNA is TGTGCCAGCAGCTTAGTAGGACGGGAGACCCAGTACTTC.

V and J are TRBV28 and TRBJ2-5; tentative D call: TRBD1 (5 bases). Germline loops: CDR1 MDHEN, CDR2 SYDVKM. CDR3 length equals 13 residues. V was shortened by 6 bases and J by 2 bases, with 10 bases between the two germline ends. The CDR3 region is CASRPDSQETQYF. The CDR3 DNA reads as TGTGCCAGCAGGCCCGACAGTCAAGAGACCCAGTACTTC.

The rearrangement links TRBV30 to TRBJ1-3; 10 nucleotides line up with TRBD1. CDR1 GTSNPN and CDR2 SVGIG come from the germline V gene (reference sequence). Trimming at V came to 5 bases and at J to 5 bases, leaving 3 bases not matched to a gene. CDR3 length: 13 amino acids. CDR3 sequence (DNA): TGTGCCTGGGGGACAGGGGACAGAAACACCATATATTTT. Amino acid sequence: CAWGTGDRNTIYF.

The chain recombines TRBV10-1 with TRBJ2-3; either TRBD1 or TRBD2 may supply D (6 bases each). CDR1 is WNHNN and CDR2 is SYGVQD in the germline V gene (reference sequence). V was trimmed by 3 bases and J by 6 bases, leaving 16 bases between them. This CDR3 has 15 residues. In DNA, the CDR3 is TGCGCCAGCAGTGACCGGGGGCAGGGACTCGATACGCAGTATTTT. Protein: CASSDRGQGLDTQYF.

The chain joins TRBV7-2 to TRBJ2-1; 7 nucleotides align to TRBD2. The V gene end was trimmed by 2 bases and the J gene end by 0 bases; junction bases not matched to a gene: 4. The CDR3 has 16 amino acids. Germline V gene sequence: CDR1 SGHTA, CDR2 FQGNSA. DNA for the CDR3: TGTGCCAGCAGCTTACTCGGGGGGAGCTCCTACAATGAGCAGTTCTTC. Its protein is CASSLLGGSSYNEQFF.

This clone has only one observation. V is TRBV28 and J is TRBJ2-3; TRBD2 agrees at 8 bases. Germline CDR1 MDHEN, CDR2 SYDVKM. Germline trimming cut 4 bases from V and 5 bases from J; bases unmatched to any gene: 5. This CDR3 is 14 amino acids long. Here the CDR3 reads CASSSRGAGDTQYF. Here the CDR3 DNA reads TGTGCCAGCAGTTCGCGGGGGGCCGGAGATACGCAGTATTTT.

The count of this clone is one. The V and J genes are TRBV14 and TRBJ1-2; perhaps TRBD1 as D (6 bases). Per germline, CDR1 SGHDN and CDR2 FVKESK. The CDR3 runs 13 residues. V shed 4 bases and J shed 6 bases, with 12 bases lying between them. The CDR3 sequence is CASSPIGGDGYTF. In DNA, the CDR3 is TGTGCCAGCAGCCCGATTGGGGGCGATGGCTACACCTTC.

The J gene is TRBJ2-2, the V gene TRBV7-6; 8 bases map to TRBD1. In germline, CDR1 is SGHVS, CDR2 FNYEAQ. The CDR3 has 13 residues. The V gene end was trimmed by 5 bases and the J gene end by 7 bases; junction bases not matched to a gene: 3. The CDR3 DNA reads TGTGCCAGCAGCCTACAGGGGGACGGGGAGCTGTTTTTT. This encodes CASSLQGDGELFF.

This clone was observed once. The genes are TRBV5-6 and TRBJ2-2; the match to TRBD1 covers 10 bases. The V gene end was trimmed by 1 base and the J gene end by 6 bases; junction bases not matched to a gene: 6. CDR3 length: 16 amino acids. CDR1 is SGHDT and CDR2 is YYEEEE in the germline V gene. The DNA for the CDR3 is TGTGCCAGCAGCTTGATGGACAGGGGGTATTCCGGGGAGCTGTTTTTT. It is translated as CASSLMDRGYSGELFF.

The CDR3 bases are TGTGCCAGCAGCTTAGGGGGTGGCTACACCTTC. It encodes CASSLGGGYTF. This rearrangement joins TRBV5-6 to TRBJ1-2; tentatively, D is TRBD1 (6 bases). Germline assignment: CDR1 SGHDT and CDR2 YYEEEE. The CDR3 length is 11 residues. V was cut by 2 bases and J by 7 bases, with 6 bases left in between.

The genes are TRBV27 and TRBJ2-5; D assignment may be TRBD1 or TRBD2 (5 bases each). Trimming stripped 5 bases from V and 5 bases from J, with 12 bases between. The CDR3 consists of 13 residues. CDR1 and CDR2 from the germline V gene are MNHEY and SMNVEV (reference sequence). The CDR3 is CASSRPGSETQYF. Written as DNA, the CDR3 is TGTGCCAGCAGTAGACCAGGGAGTGAGACCCAGTACTTC.

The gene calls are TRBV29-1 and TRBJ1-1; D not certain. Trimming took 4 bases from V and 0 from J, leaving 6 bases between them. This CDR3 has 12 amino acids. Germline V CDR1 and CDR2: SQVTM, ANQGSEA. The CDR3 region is CSVVTVNTEAFF. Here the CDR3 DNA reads TGCAGCGTTGTTACGGTGAACACTGAAGCTTTCTTT.